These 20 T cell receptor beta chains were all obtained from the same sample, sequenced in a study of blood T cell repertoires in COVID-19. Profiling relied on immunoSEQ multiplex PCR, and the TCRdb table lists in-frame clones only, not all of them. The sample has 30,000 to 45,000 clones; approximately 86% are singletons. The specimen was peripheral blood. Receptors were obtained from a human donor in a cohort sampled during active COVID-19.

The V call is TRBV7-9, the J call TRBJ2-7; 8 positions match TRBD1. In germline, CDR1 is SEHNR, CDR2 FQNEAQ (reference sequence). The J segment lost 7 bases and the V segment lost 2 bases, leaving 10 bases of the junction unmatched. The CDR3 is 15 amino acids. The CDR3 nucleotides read TGTGCCAGCAGCTTATTAGGACAGGGACTGGGGGAGCAGTACTTC. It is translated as CASSLLGQGLGEQYF.

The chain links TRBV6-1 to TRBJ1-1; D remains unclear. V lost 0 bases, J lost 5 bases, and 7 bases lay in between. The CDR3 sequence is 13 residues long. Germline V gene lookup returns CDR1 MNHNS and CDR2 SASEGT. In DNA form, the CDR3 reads TGTGCCAGCAGTGAAGCGGCAGTAACTGAAGCTTTCTTT. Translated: CASSEAAVTEAFF.

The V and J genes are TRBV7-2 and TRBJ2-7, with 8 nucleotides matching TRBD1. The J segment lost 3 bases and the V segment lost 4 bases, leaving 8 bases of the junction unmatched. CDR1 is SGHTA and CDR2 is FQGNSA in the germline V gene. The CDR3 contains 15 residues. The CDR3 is CASSSPDRAIYEQYF. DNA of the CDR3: TGTGCCAGCAGCTCCCCGGACAGGGCGATCTACGAGCAGTACTTC.

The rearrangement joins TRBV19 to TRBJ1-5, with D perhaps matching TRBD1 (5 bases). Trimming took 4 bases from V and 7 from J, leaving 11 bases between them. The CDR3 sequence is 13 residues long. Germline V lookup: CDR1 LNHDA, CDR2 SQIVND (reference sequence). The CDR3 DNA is TGTGCCAGTAGTAAGGGGTTAATCCAGCCCCAGCATTTT. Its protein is CASSKGLIQPQHF.

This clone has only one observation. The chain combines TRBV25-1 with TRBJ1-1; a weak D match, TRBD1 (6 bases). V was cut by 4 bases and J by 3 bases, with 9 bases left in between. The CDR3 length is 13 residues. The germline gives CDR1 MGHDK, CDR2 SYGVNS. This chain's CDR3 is CASSVQGDTEAFF. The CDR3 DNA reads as TGTGCCAGCAGTGTACAGGGTGACACTGAAGCTTTCTTT.

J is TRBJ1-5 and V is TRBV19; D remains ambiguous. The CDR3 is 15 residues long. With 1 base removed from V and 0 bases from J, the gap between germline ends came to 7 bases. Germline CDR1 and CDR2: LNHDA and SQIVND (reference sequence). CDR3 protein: CASSIVRGSNQPQHF. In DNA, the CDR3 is TGTGCCAGTAGTATAGTTCGCGGTAGCAATCAGCCCCAGCATTTT.

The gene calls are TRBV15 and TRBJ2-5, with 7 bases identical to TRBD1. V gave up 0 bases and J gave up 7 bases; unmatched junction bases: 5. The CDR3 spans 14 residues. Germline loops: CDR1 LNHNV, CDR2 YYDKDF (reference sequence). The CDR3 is CATSRDGTVGTQYF. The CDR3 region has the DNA TGTGCCACCAGCAGAGATGGGACAGTCGGGACCCAGTACTTC.

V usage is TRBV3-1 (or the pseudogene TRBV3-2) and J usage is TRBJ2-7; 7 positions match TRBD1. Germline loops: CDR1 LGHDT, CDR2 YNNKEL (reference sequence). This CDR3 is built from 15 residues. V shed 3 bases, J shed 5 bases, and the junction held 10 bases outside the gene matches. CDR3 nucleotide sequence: TGTGCCAGCAGCCAGAGGACAGGCGTAGACGACGAGCAGTACTTC. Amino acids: CASSQRTGVDDEQYF.

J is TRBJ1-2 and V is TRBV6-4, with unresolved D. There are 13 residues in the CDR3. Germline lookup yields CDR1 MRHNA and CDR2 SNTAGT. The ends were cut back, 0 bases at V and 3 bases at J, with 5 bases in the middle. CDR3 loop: CASSDSEYYGYTF. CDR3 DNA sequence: TGTGCCAGCAGTGACTCCGAGTACTATGGCTACACCTTC.

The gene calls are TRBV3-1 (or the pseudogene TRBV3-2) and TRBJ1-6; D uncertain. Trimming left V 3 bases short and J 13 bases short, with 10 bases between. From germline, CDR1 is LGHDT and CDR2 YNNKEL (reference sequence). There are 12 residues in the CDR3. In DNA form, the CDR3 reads TGTGCCAGCAGCCATGGGCCCTTGCCCCTCCACTTT. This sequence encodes CASSHGPLPLHF.

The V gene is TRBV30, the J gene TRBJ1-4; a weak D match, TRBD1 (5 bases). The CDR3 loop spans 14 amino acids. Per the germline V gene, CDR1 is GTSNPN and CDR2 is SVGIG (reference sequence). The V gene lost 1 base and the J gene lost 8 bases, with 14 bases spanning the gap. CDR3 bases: TGTGCCTGGAGTGGGGACGGGGGTGCAGAAAAACTGTTTTTT. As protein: CAWSGDGGAEKLFF.

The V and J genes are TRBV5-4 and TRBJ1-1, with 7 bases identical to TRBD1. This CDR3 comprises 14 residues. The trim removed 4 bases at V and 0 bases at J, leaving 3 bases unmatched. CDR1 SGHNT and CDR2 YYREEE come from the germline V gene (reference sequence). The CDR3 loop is CASSQGGLNTEAFF. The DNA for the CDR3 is TGTGCCAGCAGCCAAGGGGGCCTGAACACTGAAGCTTTCTTT.

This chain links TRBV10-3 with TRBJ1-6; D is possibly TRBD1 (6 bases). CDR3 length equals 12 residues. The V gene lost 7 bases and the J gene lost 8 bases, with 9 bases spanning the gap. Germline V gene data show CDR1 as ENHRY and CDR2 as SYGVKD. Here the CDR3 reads CAIKQGDSPLHF. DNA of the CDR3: TGTGCCATCAAACAGGGAGATTCACCCCTCCACTTT.

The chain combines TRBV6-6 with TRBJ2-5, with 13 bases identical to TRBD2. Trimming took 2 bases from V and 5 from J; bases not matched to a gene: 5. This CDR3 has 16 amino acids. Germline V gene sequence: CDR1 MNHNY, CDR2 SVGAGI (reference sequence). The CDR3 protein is CASSYLQTSGRETQYF. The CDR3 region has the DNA TGTGCCAGCAGTTACCTCCAGACTAGCGGGAGGGAGACCCAGTACTTC.

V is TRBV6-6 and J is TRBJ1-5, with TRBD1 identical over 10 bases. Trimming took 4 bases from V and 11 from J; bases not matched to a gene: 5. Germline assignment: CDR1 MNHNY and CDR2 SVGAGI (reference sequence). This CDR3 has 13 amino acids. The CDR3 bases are TGTGCCAGCAGTTCGGGACAGGGGAAGGCCCAGCATTTT. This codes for CASSSGQGKAQHF.

CDR3: CASSLGGGTFYNEQFF. The CDR3 DNA follows: TGTGCCAGCAGCTTAGGCGGGGGGACGTTCTACAATGAGCAGTTCTTC. The rearrangement links TRBV7-9 to TRBJ2-1, with 8 bases matching TRBD2. CDR1 is SEHNR, CDR2 FQNEAQ, per germline (reference sequence). The length of the CDR3 is 16 residues. J gave up 3 bases and V 1 base, and 5 bases lay outside the gene matches.

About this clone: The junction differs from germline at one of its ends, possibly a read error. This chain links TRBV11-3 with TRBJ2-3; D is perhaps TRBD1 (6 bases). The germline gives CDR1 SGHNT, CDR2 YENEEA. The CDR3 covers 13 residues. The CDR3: CASSPGLTRDKHF. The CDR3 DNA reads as TGTGCCAGCAGCCCAGGATTGACCCGGGACAAACATTTT.

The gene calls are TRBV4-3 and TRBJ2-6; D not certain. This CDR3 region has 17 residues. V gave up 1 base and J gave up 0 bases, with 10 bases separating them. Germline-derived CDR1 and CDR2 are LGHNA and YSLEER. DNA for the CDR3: TGCGCCAGCAGCCAAGGAGCGTGGGTCTCTGGGGCCAACGTCCTGACTTTC. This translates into CASSQGAWVSGANVLTF.

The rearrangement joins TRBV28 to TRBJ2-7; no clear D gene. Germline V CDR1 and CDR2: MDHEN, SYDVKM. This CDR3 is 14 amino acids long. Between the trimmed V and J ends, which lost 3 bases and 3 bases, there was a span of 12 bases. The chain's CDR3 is CASSFATASYEQYF. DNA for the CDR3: TGTGCCAGCAGTTTCGCCACAGCCAGCTACGAGCAGTACTTC.

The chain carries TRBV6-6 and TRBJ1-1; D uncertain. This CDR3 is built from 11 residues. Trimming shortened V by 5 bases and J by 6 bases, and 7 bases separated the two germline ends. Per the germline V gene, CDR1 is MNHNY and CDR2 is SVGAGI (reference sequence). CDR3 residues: CASSDGAEAFF. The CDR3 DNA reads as TGTGCCAGCAGTGACGGGGCTGAAGCTTTCTTT.